A single sample is the source of the 29 T cell receptor beta chains below, sequenced in a study of response to subunit inactivated influenza vaccine. MiXCR, applied by TCRdb to the RT-PCR reads, yields one record per CDR3 protein. The sample holds 500,000 or so distinct CDR3 sequences, 16% seen once. Sequencing used CD4+ T cells sorted from PBMCs, obtained less than 30 months after vaccination. Receptors originate from a man in his fifties or sixties who received an inactivated influenza vaccine.

The chain has TRBV20-1 and TRBJ2-5; 8 bases match TRBD2. Trimming took 4 bases from V and 5 from J; bases not matched to a gene: 12. This CDR3 contains 15 residues. From germline, CDR1 is DFQATT and CDR2 SNEGSKA (reference sequence). The CDR3 reads CSATTPGGGQETQYF. In DNA, the CDR3 is TGCAGTGCTACCACGCCCGGGGGGGGCCAGGAGACCCAGTACTTC.

The rearrangement uses TRBV2 and TRBJ2-5; no reliable D call. The CDR3 covers 13 residues. V lost 3 bases and J lost 1, with 6 bases in between. Germline values: CDR1 SNHLY, CDR2 FYNNEI. CDR3 nucleotides: TGTGCCAGCAGTGAGGGAACCCAAGAGACCCAGTACTTC. This codes for CASSEGTQETQYF.

This clonotype has just a few counts. The rearrangement uses TRBV10-3 and TRBJ1-1; no reliable D call. Germline values: CDR1 ENHRY, CDR2 SYGVKD. Trimming took 0 bases from V and 0 from J, leaving 8 bases between them. The CDR3 is 15 residues long. CDR3 sequence: CAISESGGLNTEAFF. The DNA of the CDR3 is TGTGCCATCAGTGAGTCGGGTGGTCTGAACACTGAAGCTTTCTTT.

The CDR3 is CASSVGQGTETQYF. The CDR3 nucleotides are TGTGCCAGCAGCGTTGGACAGGGGACTGAGACCCAGTACTTC. The chain recombines TRBV6-1 with TRBJ2-5, with 9 nucleotides matching TRBD1. CDR3 size: 14 residues. From germline, CDR1 is MNHNS and CDR2 SASEGT. V lost 6 bases and J lost 5; bases outside the gene matches: 7.

This clonotype was observed a handful of times. The chain employs TRBV11-2 and TRBJ2-3; D is ambiguous. This CDR3 is 14 amino acids long. V was trimmed by 2 bases and J by 2 bases, leaving 8 bases between them. Germline V gene data show CDR1 as SGHAT and CDR2 as FQNNGV. The CDR3 is CASSLYDNTDTQYF. For the CDR3, the DNA is TGTGCCAGCAGCTTATATGACAACACAGATACGCAGTATTTT.

This clonotype was seen repeatedly, ten times or more. The gene calls are TRBV20-1 and TRBJ2-7; 7 bases align to TRBD1. Germline-derived CDR1 and CDR2 are DFQATT and SNEGSKA (reference sequence). V lost 1 base and J lost 3; bases outside the gene matches: 9. CDR3 length equals 15 residues. CDR3: CSARGGRGIGYEQYF. CDR3 bases: TGCAGTGCTAGAGGAGGCAGGGGGATTGGCTACGAGCAGTACTTC.

This clonotype was detected only a few times. The chain employs TRBV5-1 and TRBJ2-6; D is unclear. This CDR3 has 16 residues. V was shortened by 0 bases and J by 0 bases, with 7 bases between the two germline ends. From germline, CDR1 is SGHRS and CDR2 YFSETQ. CDR3 amino acids: CASSLAASSGANVLTF. CDR3 nucleotide sequence: TGCGCCAGCAGCTTGGCCGCTAGCTCTGGGGCCAACGTCCTGACTTTC.

V and J are TRBV7-6 and TRBJ1-4, with D hard to call. Trimming stripped 2 bases from V and 5 bases from J, with 9 bases between. The CDR3 runs 14 residues. Per germline, CDR1 SGHVS and CDR2 FNYEAQ. CDR3 region: CASSLMSGNEKLFF. Written as DNA, the CDR3 is TGTGCCAGCAGCTTAATGTCCGGGAATGAAAAACTGTTTTTT.

V and J are TRBV23-1 and TRBJ1-2, with D maybe TRBD1 (5 bases). TRBV23-1 falls under the ORF class, with uncertain function. Trimming pared 1 base from V and 2 bases from J, leaving 11 bases between. CDR3 length equals 15 residues. The CDR3 region is CASSQYHRSNYGYTF. The CDR3 bases are TGCGCCAGCAGTCAATATCACAGGTCGAACTATGGCTACACCTTC.

This clonotype was recorded a few times. The DNA for the CDR3 is TGTGCCAGCAGTTTGTACAGGATGGTTGAGGAAAAACTGTTTTTT. Its protein product is CASSLYRMVEEKLFF. This chain uses TRBV28 with TRBJ1-4, with D maybe TRBD1 (5 bases). The CDR3 runs to 15 residues. V was clipped by 3 bases and J by 8 bases, with 16 bases between them. Germline CDR1 MDHEN, CDR2 SYDVKM.

This chain joins TRBV7-2 and TRBJ2-2; 7 bases are a match to TRBD2. The CDR3 loop spans 14 amino acids. The V segment lost 5 bases and the J segment 5 bases; nucleotides outside the gene matches: 5. Germline loops: CDR1 SGHTA, CDR2 FQGNSA. The CDR3: CASSASGRTGELFF. The CDR3 DNA is TGTGCCAGCAGCGCTAGCGGAAGAACCGGGGAGCTGTTTTTT. Drawing the rest from reference TRBV7-2 and TRBJ2-2, the complete variable domain is GAGVSQSPSNKVTEKGKDVELRCDPISGHTALYWYRQSLGQGLEFLIYFQGNSAPDKSGLPSDRFSAERTGGSVSTLTIQRTQQEDSAVYLCASSASGRTGELFFGEGSRLTVL.

There are a few counts of this clonotype. The chain is built from TRBV12-3 or TRBV12-4 and TRBJ1-1, with 8 bases aligning to TRBD1. With V trimmed by 6 bases and J by 5 bases, 5 bases remained unmatched. The CDR3 is 13 amino acids. The CDR3 nucleotides read TGTGCCAGCAGCACCGACAGGGGAACTGAAGCTTTCTTT. Its translation: CASSTDRGTEAFF.

This clonotype was seen only a few times. This sequence joins TRBV3-1 and TRBJ1-2; 7 nucleotides align to TRBD1. Germline V lookup: CDR1 LGHDT, CDR2 YNNKEL (reference sequence). V shed 1 base and J 6 bases; nucleotides not matched to a gene: 8. The CDR3 runs to 15 residues. CDR3 coding DNA: TGTGCCAGCAGCCAAGTTGGAAGGACAGGAAATGGCTACACCTTC. It is translated as CASSQVGRTGNGYTF.

The V and J genes are TRBV25-1 and TRBJ1-5; 7 bases align to TRBD1. The V and J ends lost 3 bases and 6 bases, in that order; junction bases with no gene match: 8. The CDR3 totals 15 residues. CDR1 is MGHDK, CDR2 SYGVNS, per germline. DNA of the CDR3: TGTGCCAGCAGTGATTCACAGGGGACGAGTCAGCCCCAGCATTTT. Its translation: CASSDSQGTSQPQHF.

This clonotype has a handful of counts. The chain employs TRBV5-6 and TRBJ1-5; D not certain. In germline, CDR1 is SGHDT, CDR2 YYEEEE. V gave up 1 base and J gave up 3 bases, with 8 bases separating them. This CDR3 is built from 14 residues. CDR3 sequence: CASSLHGNNQPQHF. The CDR3 DNA reads as TGTGCCAGCAGCTTGCACGGGAACAATCAGCCCCAGCATTTT.

This clonotype occurred a few times. The chain uses TRBV5-1 and TRBJ2-6; tentatively, D is TRBD2 (6 bases). V was trimmed by 7 bases and J by 2 bases, leaving 13 bases between them. This CDR3 comprises 15 residues. Germline V gives CDR1 SGHRS, CDR2 YFSETQ. CDR3 sequence: CASSTSTAGANVLTF. Here the CDR3 DNA reads TGCGCCAGCTCGACTAGTACAGCTGGGGCCAACGTCCTGACTTTC. Full variable domain (remainder filled in from reference TRBV5-1 and TRBJ2-6): KAGVTQTPRYLIKTRGQQVTLSCSPISGHRSVSWYQQTPGQGLQFLFEYFSETQRNKGNFPGRFSGRQFSNSRSEMNVSTLELGDSALYLCASSTSTAGANVLTFGAGSRLTVL.

This clonotype has ten or more counts. The chain links TRBV12-3 or TRBV12-4 to TRBJ2-1; 12 nucleotides match TRBD2. The CDR3 loop spans 16 amino acids. Unmatched junction bases numbered 7, after V lost 6 bases and J lost 4 bases. CDR3 sequence: CASRPGLAGKYNEQFF. The CDR3 nucleotides read TGTGCCAGCAGGCCCGGACTAGCGGGGAAATACAATGAGCAGTTCTTC.

This clonotype was counted between two and nine times. The rearrangement links TRBV7-6 to TRBJ2-3, with D perhaps TRBD1 (5 bases). V was clipped by 9 bases and J by 2 bases, with 15 bases between them. CDR3 length equals 14 residues. Germline loops: CDR1 SGHVS, CDR2 FNYEAQ. The DNA for the CDR3 is TGTGCCAGGGGGCCGGACGGCTACACAGATACGCAGTATTTT. Translating it yields CARGPDGYTDTQYF.

The rearrangement joins TRBV27 to TRBJ2-2, with 10 positions matching TRBD2. Germline V CDR1 and CDR2: MNHEY, SMNVEV (reference sequence). Trimming at V came to 3 bases and at J to 6 bases, leaving 19 bases not matched to a gene. CDR3 length equals 20 residues. CDR3 nucleotide sequence: TGTGCCAGCAGTTTGCGCGGGGAACTAGCGGGACCACTCACTGCCGGGGAGCTGTTTTTT. Amino acids: CASSLRGELAGPLTAGELFF.

This clonotype was seen more than once but under ten times. V and J are TRBV5-1 and TRBJ2-7, with D possibly TRBD2 on 6 matching bases. Trimming pared 4 bases from V and 5 bases from J, leaving 13 bases between. This CDR3 is 13 amino acids long. From germline, CDR1 is SGHRS and CDR2 YFSETQ. The CDR3 sequence is CASSPGGVNEQYF. CDR3 in DNA: TGCGCCAGCAGCCCCGGCGGGGTTAACGAGCAGTACTTC.

The chain recombines TRBV9 with TRBJ2-5; maybe TRBD2 (6 bases). Looked up from germline, CDR1 is SGDLS and CDR2 is YYNGEE. V was shortened by 3 bases and J by 5 bases, with 11 bases between the two germline ends. CDR3 size: 13 residues. In nucleotides, the CDR3 is TGTGCCAGCAGCGCTCGGGCGGGGGAGACCCAGTACTTC. Protein sequence: CASSARAGETQYF.

This rearrangement joins TRBV11-2 to TRBJ2-3; TRBD1 agrees at 10 bases. The J segment lost 4 bases and the V segment lost 4 bases, leaving 8 bases of the junction unmatched. The CDR3 has 16 residues. Germline V lookup: CDR1 SGHAT, CDR2 FQNNGV. The CDR3 DNA reads TGTGCCAGCAGCTCAATCAGGGGACAGGGGCCAGATACGCAGTATTTT. Its translation: CASSSIRGQGPDTQYF.

This clonotype was observed a few times. The rearrangement links TRBV5-1 to TRBJ1-4; D call uncertain. This CDR3 comprises 15 residues. Per germline, CDR1 SGHRS and CDR2 YFSETQ. Between the trimmed V and J ends, which lost 0 bases and 11 bases, there was a span of 17 bases. CDR3 DNA: TGCGCCAGCAGCTTGGAGGGAGCCTTAGGGTCGAAACTGTTTTTT. This gives the protein CASSLEGALGSKLFF.

This clonotype was recorded many times. This CDR3 reads CASSLGWGGAVTGELFF. The CDR3 coding sequence is TGTGCCAGCAGTTTAGGATGGGGGGGTGCAGTCACCGGGGAGCTGTTTTTT. The J gene is TRBJ2-2, the V gene TRBV12-3 or TRBV12-4; the match to TRBD2 covers 7 bases. The V gene end was trimmed by 1 base and the J gene end by 4 bases; junction bases not matched to a gene: 9. The CDR3 runs to 17 residues.

At least ten counts were recorded for this clonotype. The J gene is TRBJ1-2, the V gene TRBV13; D is ambiguous. Germline V gene data show CDR1 as PRHDT and CDR2 as FYEKMQ (reference sequence). This CDR3 has 16 amino acids. With 5 bases removed from V and 3 bases from J, the gap between germline ends came to 19 bases. This CDR3 is CASSPAWTEKDYGYTF. The CDR3 nucleotides are TGTGCCAGCAGCCCGGCATGGACGGAAAAAGACTATGGCTACACCTTC.

This sequence joins TRBV6-1 and TRBJ1-5; D gene uncertain. The germline gives CDR1 MNHNS, CDR2 SASEGT. The CDR3 covers 14 residues. Trimming removed 1 base from V and 5 bases from J, with 9 bases in between. The CDR3 is CASSEGLVDQPQHF. In nucleotides, the CDR3 is TGTGCCAGCAGTGAAGGCCTCGTAGATCAGCCCCAGCATTTT.

The chain couples TRBV6-2 or TRBV6-3 to TRBJ2-4; tentative D call: TRBD1 (5 bases). The length of the CDR3 is 13 residues. CDR1 and CDR2 (germline): MNHEY, SVGEGT. The germline V and J ends were trimmed by 2 bases and 5 bases, with 7 bases remaining between them. CDR3 protein: CASSYRGENIQYF. The CDR3 bases are TGTGCCAGCAGTTACAGGGGTGAAAACATTCAGTACTTC.

The chain combines TRBV10-3 with TRBJ2-1, with 12 bases identical to TRBD2. With 8 bases clipped from V and 2 bases from J, the junction kept 10 bases outside the gene matches. The length of the CDR3 is 17 residues. CDR1 is ENHRY, CDR2 SYGVKD, per germline. As DNA, the CDR3 is TGTGCCATCTCACCAGTTACTAGCGGGGGGACCTACAATGAGCAGTTCTTC. Its protein is CAISPVTSGGTYNEQFF.

The gene calls are TRBV7-6 and TRBJ2-7; 12 nucleotides line up with TRBD1. J lost 1 base, V lost 5 bases, and 3 bases had no gene match. The CDR3 is made up of 15 amino acids. From germline, CDR1 is SGHVS and CDR2 FNYEAQ. The CDR3 here is CASSKGQGASYEQYF. The CDR3, as DNA: TGTGCCAGCAGCAAGGGACAGGGGGCTTCCTACGAGCAGTACTTC. Full variable domain (outside the CDR3, taken from reference TRBV7-6 and TRBJ2-7): GAGVSQSPRYKVTKRGQDVALRCDPISGHVSLYWYRQALGQGPEFLTYFNYEAQQDKSGLPNDRFSAERPEGSISTLTIQRTEQRDSAMYRCASSKGQGASYEQYFGPGTRLTVT.